The 20 T cell receptor beta chains below come from one sample, sequenced in a study of vaccination and CD4 T cells after COVID-19. The treatment denotes: roughly 10-day PBMC culture with coronavirus spike peptide pools or control peptides (ViraFEST assay). Sequencing of the DNA from cultured CD4+ T cells was carried out with the Oncomine TCR Beta short-read assay. TCRdb re-called the PCR reads through MiXCR, storing one row per CDR3 protein. The sample lists 15,000 or so distinct CDR3 sequences, 73% occurring once. No antigen has been identified for these receptors. Sequenced input: CD4+ T cells from blood, cultured in vitro. The receptors derive from a human donor who had recovered from COVID-19.

The chain has TRBV7-8 and TRBJ2-3, with no clear D. CDR1 and CDR2 from the germline V gene are SGHVS and FQNEAQ. Trimming left V 4 bases short and J 4 bases short, with 9 bases between. This CDR3 contains 13 residues. The CDR3 is CASSWAGPDTQYF. The CDR3 DNA follows: TGTGCCAGCAGCTGGGCTGGGCCAGATACGCAGTATTTT.

The chain carries TRBV20-1 and TRBJ1-2, with a weak D call TRBD1 (6 bases). Trimming removed 6 bases at V and 4 bases at J, with 9 bases between. CDR3 length: 11 residues. Germline lookup yields CDR1 DFQATT and CDR2 SNEGSKA (reference sequence). CDR3 DNA sequence: TGCAGTGCCCCAGGGGTCTATGGCTACACCTTC. Protein: CSAPGVYGYTF.

V usage is TRBV6-5 and J usage is TRBJ2-1, with TRBD2 identical over 16 bases. The germline V gene encodes CDR1 MNHEY and CDR2 SVGAGI. This CDR3 spans 16 amino acids. The junction had 6 bases not matched to a gene; V was cut back by 4 bases and J by 9 bases. The chain's CDR3 is CASSWGTSGRASEQFF. CDR3 DNA sequence: TGTGCCAGCAGTTGGGGGACTAGCGGGAGGGCTAGTGAGCAGTTCTTC.

The J gene is TRBJ2-7, the V gene TRBV5-1; 10 bases match TRBD1. This CDR3 spans 15 amino acids. Germline CDR1 reads SGHRS; CDR2 reads YFSETQ. The V gene end was trimmed by 0 bases and the J gene end by 3 bases; junction bases not matched to a gene: 3. CDR3 DNA sequence: TGCGCCAGCAGCTTGGGGGACAGGGGCGGCTACGAGCAGTACTTC. Translation: CASSLGDRGGYEQYF.

The sample holds a few counts of this clonotype. V gene TRBV7-8 combines with J gene TRBJ2-7, with TRBD2 matching over 12 bases. From germline, CDR1 is SGHVS and CDR2 FQNEAQ. CDR3 length: 18 residues. Losses at the gene ends were 6 bases for V and 3 bases for J; bases not matched to a gene: 15. CDR3 in amino acids: CASRLSGLAGGGGYEQYF. The CDR3 DNA is TGTGCCAGCAGACTTAGTGGTCTAGCGGGAGGGGGTGGCTACGAGCAGTACTTC.

This clonotype was counted only a few times. The chain uses TRBV30 and TRBJ1-2, with unresolved D. V was cut by 1 base and J by 4 bases, with 13 bases left in between. This CDR3 region has 14 residues. Germline V gene sequence: CDR1 GTSNPN, CDR2 SVGIG (reference sequence). The CDR3 bases are TGTGCCTGGAGTGCCTCGCGGGTCATCTATGGCTACACCTTC. Residues: CAWSASRVIYGYTF.

The chain couples TRBV5-1 to TRBJ1-2; D might be TRBD1 (5 bases). The CDR3 totals 14 residues. The germline V gene has CDR1 SGHRS and CDR2 YFSETQ. The V end was cut by 0 bases, the J end by 3 bases, with 9 bases between. CDR3 amino acids: CASSLATVDYGYTF. The CDR3 DNA reads TGCGCCAGCAGCTTGGCGACAGTTGACTATGGCTACACCTTC.

The genes are TRBV2 and TRBJ1-5, with D uncertain. Trimming cost V 6 bases and J 2 bases, with 14 bases left between them. Germline CDR1 SNHLY, CDR2 FYNNEI. This CDR3 spans 15 amino acids. The CDR3 DNA sequence: TGTGCCAGCAGACCCGAGGTTGCGGGCAATCAGCCCCAGCATTTT. It codes for CASRPEVAGNQPQHF.

This chain connects TRBV28 to TRBJ2-2, with 12 bases lining up with TRBD1. The CDR3 has 18 residues. Looked up from germline, CDR1 is MDHEN and CDR2 is SYDVKM. V trimming: 4 bases; J trimming: 5 bases; junction bases outside the gene matches: 11. This CDR3 is CASSSWHPGQGATGELFF. For the CDR3, the DNA is TGTGCCAGCAGTTCTTGGCACCCGGGACAGGGGGCGACCGGGGAGCTGTTTTTT.

This clonotype showed up just a few times. The rearrangement links TRBV28 to TRBJ1-1; D is uncertain. V gave up 3 bases and J gave up 8 bases, with 7 bases separating them. The CDR3 consists of 11 residues. CDR1 and CDR2 (germline): MDHEN, SYDVKM. The CDR3 bases are TGTGCCAGCAGTTTGGCGGACGAAGCTTTCTTT. It translates to CASSLADEAFF.

The chain links TRBV29-1 to TRBJ2-7, with D uncertain. The CDR3 runs to 11 residues. CDR1 is SQVTM and CDR2 is ANQGSEA in the germline V gene. Trimming shortened V by 5 bases and J by 6 bases, and 11 bases separated the two germline ends. Written as DNA, the CDR3 is TGCAGCGTTCAAGGAAACGGCGAGCAGTACTTC. The encoded protein is CSVQGNGEQYF.

The chain joins TRBV29-1 to TRBJ1-4, with TRBD1 identical over 9 bases. Trimming removed 7 bases from V and 8 bases from J; junction bases left unmatched: 5. The CDR3 sequence is 12 residues long. Germline loops: CDR1 SQVTM, CDR2 ANQGSEA. In DNA form, the CDR3 reads TGCAGCGCCACAGGGGGCCGGGAAAAACTGTTTTTT. Its translation is CSATGGREKLFF.

Relative to its sample, this clonotype is medium-sized (0.01 to 0.1%). V and J are TRBV7-6 and TRBJ2-2; no definite D call. Trimming shortened V by 2 bases and J by 0 bases, and 10 bases separated the two germline ends. From germline, CDR1 is SGHVS and CDR2 FNYEAQ. The CDR3 runs to 16 residues. CDR3 in DNA: TGTGCCAGCAGCTTATCGAGCGCCCCGAACACCGGGGAGCTGTTTTTT. It translates to CASSLSSAPNTGELFF. Filled out from reference TRBV7-6 and TRBJ2-2, the complete variable domain reads GAGVSQSPRYKVTKRGQDVALRCDPISGHVSLYWYRQALGQGPEFLTYFNYEAQQDKSGLPNDRFSAERPEGSISTLTIQRTEQRDSAMYRCASSLSSAPNTGELFFGEGSRLTVL.

The V and J genes are TRBV19 and TRBJ2-7, with 12 bases identical to TRBD2. CDR1 is LNHDA and CDR2 is SQIVND in the germline V gene (reference sequence). V gave up 1 base and J gave up 6 bases; unmatched junction bases: 4. This CDR3 has 15 amino acids. CDR3 sequence (DNA): TGTGCCAGTAGTATAGGACTAGCGGGAGCGGTCGAGCAGTACTTC. Its translation is CASSIGLAGAVEQYF.

The CDR3 DNA reads as TGCACAGAGGGAGGGCGGGAGGCCTACAATGAGCAGTTCTTC. Its protein product is CTEGGREAYNEQFF. V and J are TRBV20-1 and TRBJ2-1; 8 bases are a match to TRBD2. Germline V lookup: CDR1 DFQATT, CDR2 SNEGSKA (reference sequence). The CDR3 consists of 14 residues.

This clonotype was seen a handful of times. The rearrangement uses TRBV28 and TRBJ1-2, with D uncertain. V lost 6 bases to trimming and J lost 5 bases, with 10 bases between them. The CDR3 covers 12 residues. The V gene's germline CDR1 is MDHEN and CDR2 SYDVKM. The CDR3 coding sequence is TGTGCCAGCAGGGTTTTGACTTATGGCTACACCTTC. This gives the protein CASRVLTYGYTF.

The chain uses TRBV6-2 or TRBV6-3 and TRBJ2-1, with D unclear. Per germline, CDR1 MNHEY and CDR2 SVGEGT. Trimming removed 2 bases from V and 6 bases from J, with 5 bases in between. The CDR3 length is 12 residues. CDR3 bases: TGTGCCAGCAGTTACGGAAGCAATGAGCAGTTCTTC. As protein: CASSYGSNEQFF.

The rearrangement links TRBV20-1 to TRBJ1-5; no clear D. The CDR3 extends over 12 amino acids. The germline gives CDR1 DFQATT, CDR2 SNEGSKA (reference sequence). Trimming pared 6 bases from V and 4 bases from J, leaving 10 bases between. The CDR3 region is CSAKDGNQPQHF. The CDR3 DNA is TGCAGTGCCAAGGACGGAAATCAGCCCCAGCATTTT.

V is TRBV28 and J is TRBJ1-1; D gene uncertain. Germline values: CDR1 MDHEN, CDR2 SYDVKM. V dropped 3 bases and J dropped 1 base, with 12 bases sitting between them. CDR3 length: 15 amino acids. Here the CDR3 DNA reads TGTGCCAGCAGTTTCAGGCGGCCACAGAACACTGAAGCTTTCTTT. Its protein is CASSFRRPQNTEAFF.

The chain recombines TRBV29-1 with TRBJ2-2, with 8 bases fitting TRBD2. Germline V gives CDR1 SQVTM, CDR2 ANQGSEA. V trimming: 4 bases; J trimming: 6 bases; junction bases outside the gene matches: 7. The CDR3 has 14 amino acids. In nucleotides, the CDR3 is TGCAGCGTTGCGTGGGCTAGCGGGCCCGGGGAGCTGTTTTTT. Translating gives CSVAWASGPGELFF.